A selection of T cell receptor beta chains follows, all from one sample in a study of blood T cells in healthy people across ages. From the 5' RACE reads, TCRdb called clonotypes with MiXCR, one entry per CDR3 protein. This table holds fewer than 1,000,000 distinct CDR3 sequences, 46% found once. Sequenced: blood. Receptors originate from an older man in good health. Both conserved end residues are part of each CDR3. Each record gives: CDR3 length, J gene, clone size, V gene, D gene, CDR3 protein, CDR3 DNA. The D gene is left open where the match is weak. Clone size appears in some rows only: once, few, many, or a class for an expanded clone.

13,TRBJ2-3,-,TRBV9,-,CASSGTGENTQYF,TGTGCCAGCAGCGGAACTGGAGAGAATACGCAGTATTTT
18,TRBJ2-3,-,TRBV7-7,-,CASSQRPPGGAMANTQYF,TGTGCTAGCAGCCAACGACCCCCGGGTGGAGCAATGGCCAATACGCAGTATTTT
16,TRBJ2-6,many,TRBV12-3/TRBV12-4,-,CASSHVRDSGANVLTF,TGTGCCAGTTCCCACGTTAGGGACTCTGGGGCCAACGTCCTGACTTTC
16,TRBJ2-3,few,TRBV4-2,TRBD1,CASSRRTGSETDTQYF,TGTGCCAGCAGCCGCCGGACAGGGTCAGAGACAGATACGCAGTATTTT
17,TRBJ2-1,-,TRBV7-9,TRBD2,CASSYLRGLAGSNEQFF,TGTGCCAGCAGCTACCTAAGGGGACTAGCGGGGAGCAATGAGCAGTTCTTC
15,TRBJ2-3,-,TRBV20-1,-,CSADDRYRGTDTQYF,TGCAGTGCTGATGACAGATATAGAGGGACAGATACGCAGTATTTT
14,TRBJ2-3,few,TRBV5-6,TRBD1,CASSRARGQDTQYF,TGTGCCAGCAGCAGGGCCAGGGGGCAAGATACGCAGTATTTT
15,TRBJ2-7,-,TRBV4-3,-,CASSQARSPSYEQYF,TGCGCCAGCAGCCAGGCTAGATCGCCCAGCTACGAGCAGTACTTC
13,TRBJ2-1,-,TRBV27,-,CASSGDWDNEQFF,TGTGCCAGCAGTGGGGACTGGGACAATGAGCAGTTCTTC
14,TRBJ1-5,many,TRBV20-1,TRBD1,CSAGQGAGKQPQHF,TGCAGTGCGGGACAGGGGGCGGGTAAGCAGCCCCAGCATTTT
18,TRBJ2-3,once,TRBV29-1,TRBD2,CSVEEPGLAGGPGDTQYF,TGCAGCGTTGAAGAACCGGGACTAGCGGGAGGGCCAGGGGATACGCAGTATTTT
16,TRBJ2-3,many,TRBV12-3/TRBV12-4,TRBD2,CASSLGLAGGGDTQYF,TGTGCCAGCAGCCTCGGACTAGCGGGAGGGGGAGATACGCAGTATTTT
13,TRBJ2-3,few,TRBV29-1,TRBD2,CSGGGDSARAQYF,TGCAGCGGCGGGGGGGACTCAGCTCGGGCGCAGTATTTT
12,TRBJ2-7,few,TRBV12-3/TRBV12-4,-,CASRRDVGEQYF,TGTGCCAGCAGACGGGACGTGGGCGAGCAGTACTTC
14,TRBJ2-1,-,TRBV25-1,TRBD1,CASSEEQGFREQFF,TGTGCCAGCAGTGAGGAACAGGGGTTTCGAGAGCAGTTCTTC
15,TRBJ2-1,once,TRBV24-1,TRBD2,CATSAALAGGNEQFF,TGTGCCACCAGTGCTGCCCTAGCGGGAGGCAATGAGCAGTTCTTC
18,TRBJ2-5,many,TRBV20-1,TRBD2,CSARDGVAGVLSQETQYF,TGCAGTGCTAGAGATGGGGTAGCGGGAGTTCTCAGTCAAGAGACCCAGTACTTC
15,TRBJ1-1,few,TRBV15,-,CATSRDLAENTEAFF,TGTGCCACCAGCAGAGATCTGGCAGAGAACACTGAAGCTTTCTTT
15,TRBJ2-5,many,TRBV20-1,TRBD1,CSAPRRQGAEETQYF,TGCAGTGCTCCTCGTCGACAGGGGGCCGAAGAGACCCAGTACTTC
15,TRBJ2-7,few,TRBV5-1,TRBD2,CASSYERDRPYEQYF,TGCGCCAGCAGCTACGAGCGGGACCGCCCCTACGAGCAGTACTTC
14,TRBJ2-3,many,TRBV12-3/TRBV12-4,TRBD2,CASSLAGGADTQYF,TGTGCCAGCAGTTTGGCGGGGGGAGCAGATACGCAGTATTTT
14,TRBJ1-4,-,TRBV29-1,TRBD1,CSVEGTGGNEKLFF,TGCAGCGTTGAAGGGACAGGGGGTAATGAAAAACTGTTTTTT
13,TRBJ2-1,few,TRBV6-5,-,CASSYSTGNEQFF,TGTGCCAGCAGTTACTCAACAGGGAATGAGCAGTTCTTC
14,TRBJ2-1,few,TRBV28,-,CASRNGDSYNEQFF,TGTGCCAGCAGAAACGGGGACTCCTACAATGAGCAGTTCTTC
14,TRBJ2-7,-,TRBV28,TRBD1,CASRPDRGRDEQYF,TGTGCCAGCAGACCTGACAGGGGGCGGGACGAGCAGTACTTC
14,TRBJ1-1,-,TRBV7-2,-,CASSLAPDGTEAFF,TGTGCCAGCAGCTTAGCCCCTGACGGGACTGAAGCTTTCTTT
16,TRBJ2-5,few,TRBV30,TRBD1,CAWSRVRTGRAQEQYF,TGTGCCTGGAGTCGGGTTAGGACAGGACGAGCTCAGGAGCAGTACTTC
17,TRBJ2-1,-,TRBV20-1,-,CSALAPGFGSINNEQFF,TGCAGTGCCTTAGCCCCGGGGTTCGGTAGTATCAACAATGAGCAGTTCTTC
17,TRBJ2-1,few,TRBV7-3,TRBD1,CASSLILPGQVYNEQFF,TGTGCCAGCAGCTTAATTCTACCGGGACAGGTCTACAATGAGCAGTTCTTC
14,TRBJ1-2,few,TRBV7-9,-,CASSLGAENYGYTF,TGTGCCAGCAGCTTAGGTGCAGAAAACTATGGCTACACCTTC
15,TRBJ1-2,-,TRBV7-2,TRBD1,CASSSKTGDGSCYTF,TGTGCCAGCAGCTCCAAGACAGGGGACGGCTCCTGCTACACCTTC
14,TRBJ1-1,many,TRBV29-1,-,CSVGATSGVTEAFF,TGCAGCGTTGGGGCAACCTCGGGGGTTACTGAAGCTTTCTTT
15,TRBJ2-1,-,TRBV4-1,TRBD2,CASSQDVGLAPEQFF,TGCGCCAGCAGCCAAGATGTGGGACTAGCGCCCGAGCAGTTCTTC
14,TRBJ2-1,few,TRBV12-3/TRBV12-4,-,CASEKGSSYNEQFF,TGTGCCAGCGAAAAGGGAAGCTCCTACAATGAGCAGTTCTTC
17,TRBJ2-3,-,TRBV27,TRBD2,CASSLLGLAGVADTQYF,TGTGCCAGCAGTCTACTCGGACTAGCGGGAGTAGCAGATACGCAGTATTTT
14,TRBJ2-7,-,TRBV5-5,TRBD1,CASSTPGQSYEQYF,TGTGCCAGCAGCACCCCGGGACAGTCCTACGAGCAGTACTTC
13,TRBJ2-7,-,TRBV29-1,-,CSVGAAGIYEQYF,TGCAGCGTTGGTGCGGCGGGAATATACGAGCAGTACTTC
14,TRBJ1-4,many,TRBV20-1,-,CSARDVKEGKLVFF,TGCAGTGCTAGAGATGTCAAGGAGGGGAAACTGGTGTTTTTT
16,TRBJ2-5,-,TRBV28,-,CASSPMTVIAYNEQYF,TGTGCCAGCAGCCCCATGACAGTAATTGCCTACAATGAGCAGTACTTC
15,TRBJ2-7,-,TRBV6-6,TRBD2,CASARAGGRQETLYF,TGTGCCAGCGCTAGAGCGGGAGGACGACAAGAGACCCTGTACTTC
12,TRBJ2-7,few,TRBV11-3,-,CASGPTRHEQYF,TGTGCCAGCGGGCCGACTCGCCACGAGCAGTACTTC
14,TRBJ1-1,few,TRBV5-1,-,CASSLQASNTEAFF,TGCGCCAGCAGCCTACAGGCTTCGAACACTGAAGCTTTCTTT
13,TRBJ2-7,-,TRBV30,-,CAWGLAGIYEQYF,TGTGCCTGGGGATTGGCGGGAATCTACGAGCAGTACTTC
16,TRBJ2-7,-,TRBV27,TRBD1,CASSSHGRDRKYEQYF,TGTGCCAGCAGTTCACACGGGCGGGACAGGAAATACGAGCAGTACTTC
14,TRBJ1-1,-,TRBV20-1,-,CSARGIGMNTEAFF,TGCAGTGCTAGAGGGATAGGAATGAACACTGAAGCTTTCTTT
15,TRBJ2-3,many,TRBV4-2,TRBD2,CASSQVGGRADTQYF,TGTGCCAGCAGCCAAGTCGGCGGGAGGGCGGATACGCAGTATTTT
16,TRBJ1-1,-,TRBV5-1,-,CASSLRAGTANTEAFF,TGCGCCAGCAGCTTGCGGGCCGGGACGGCGAACACTGAAGCTTTCTTT
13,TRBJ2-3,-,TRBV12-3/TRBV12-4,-,CAGSLAGTDTQYF,TGTGCCGGCAGTTTAGCCGGCACAGATACGCAGTATTTT
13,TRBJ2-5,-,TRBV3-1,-,CASSRIVLETQYF,TGTGCCAGCAGCCGCATAGTCTTGGAGACCCAGTACTTC
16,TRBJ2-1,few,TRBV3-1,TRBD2,CASSQMSGRARNEQFF,TGTGCCAGCAGCCAGATGAGCGGGAGGGCCCGGAATGAGCAGTTCTTC
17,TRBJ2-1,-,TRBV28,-,CAGTHPSDSFRDNEQFF,TGTGCCGGCACTCATCCGTCCGACTCATTTCGAGACAATGAGCAGTTCTTC
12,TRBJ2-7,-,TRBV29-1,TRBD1,CSVGQGANEQYF,TGCAGCGTAGGACAGGGGGCCAACGAGCAGTACTTC
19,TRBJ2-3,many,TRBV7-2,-,CASSLVLQRGSRGTDTQYF,TGTGCCAGCAGCTTAGTATTACAGAGGGGATCCCGCGGCACAGATACGCAGTATTTT
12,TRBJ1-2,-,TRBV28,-,CASSLEARGYTF,TGTGCCAGCAGTTTAGAGGCCCGGGGCTACACCTTC
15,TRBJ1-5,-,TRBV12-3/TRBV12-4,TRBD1,CASRYLGQGNQPQHF,TGTGCCAGCAGGTACCTAGGACAGGGTAATCAGCCCCAGCATTTT
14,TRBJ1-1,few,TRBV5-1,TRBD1,CASSRTGESTEAFF,TGCGCCAGCAGCAGAACAGGGGAGAGCACTGAAGCTTTCTTT
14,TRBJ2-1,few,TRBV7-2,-,CASSSSGMYNEQFF,TGTGCCAGCAGCTCTTCCGGGATGTACAATGAGCAGTTCTTC
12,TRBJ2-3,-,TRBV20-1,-,CSARRETHTQYF,TGCAGTGCTAGAAGAGAGACGCATACGCAGTATTTT
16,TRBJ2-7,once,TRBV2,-,CASSSQGTTLSYEQYF,TGTGCCAGCAGTTCCCAGGGGACGACCCTCTCCTACGAGCAGTACTTC